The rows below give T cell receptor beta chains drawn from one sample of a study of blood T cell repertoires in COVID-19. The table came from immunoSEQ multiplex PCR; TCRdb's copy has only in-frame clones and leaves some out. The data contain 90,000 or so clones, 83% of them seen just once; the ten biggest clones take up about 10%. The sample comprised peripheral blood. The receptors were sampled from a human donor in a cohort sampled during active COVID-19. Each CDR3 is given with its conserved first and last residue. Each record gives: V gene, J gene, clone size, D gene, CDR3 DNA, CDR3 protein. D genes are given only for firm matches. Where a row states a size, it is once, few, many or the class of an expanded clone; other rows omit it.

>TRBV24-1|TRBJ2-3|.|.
TGTGCCACCAGGCCAGCGGGTAGCACAGATACGCAGTATTTT
CATRPAGSTDTQYF
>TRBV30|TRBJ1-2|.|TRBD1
TGTGCCTGGAGAGGGACAGGGGCTTATGGCTACACCTTC
CAWRGTGAYGYTF
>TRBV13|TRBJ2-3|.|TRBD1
TGTGCCAGCGGGCCGGGACAGGGACCCACAGATACGCAGTATTTT
CASGPGQGPTDTQYF
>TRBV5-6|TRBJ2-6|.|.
TGTGCCAGCAGCCTCGCTTACAGGGCTGCGACCTCTGGGGCCAACGTCCTGACTTTC
CASSLAYRAATSGANVLTF
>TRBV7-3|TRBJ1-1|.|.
TGTGCCAGCAGCTTGCGCATGAACACTGAAGCTTTCTTT
CASSLRMNTEAFF
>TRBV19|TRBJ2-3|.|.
TGTGCCAGTAGTAAATCGGAGGGCCGAGATACGCAGTATTTT
CASSKSEGRDTQYF
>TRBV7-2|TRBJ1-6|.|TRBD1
TGTGCCAGCAGCTTAAGGGACAGGCGGTCACCCCTCCACTTT
CASSLRDRRSPLHF
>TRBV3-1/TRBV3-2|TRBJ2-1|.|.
TGTGCCAGCAGCCAAGTCGGGAGTAATGAGCAGTTCTTC
CASSQVGSNEQFF
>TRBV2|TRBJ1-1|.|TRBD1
TGTGCCAGCAGTAGGGACAGCATGAACACTGAAGCTTTCTTT
CASSRDSMNTEAFF
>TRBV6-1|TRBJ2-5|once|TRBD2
TGTGCCAGCAGTGAAAGGGGGGCGGCGGGAGGGCAAGAGACCCAGTACTTC
CASSERGAAGGQETQYF
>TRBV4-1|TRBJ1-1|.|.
TGCGCCAGCAGCCAAGGACAGAGCTACACTGAAGCTTTCTTT
CASSQGQSYTEAFF
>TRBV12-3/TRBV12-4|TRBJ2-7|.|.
TGTGCCAGCAGCCCGGGGGACTACGAGCAGTACTTC
CASSPGDYEQYF
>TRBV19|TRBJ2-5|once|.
TGTGCCAGTAGTATCTGGGGCAGAGAGACCCAGTACTTC
CASSIWGRETQYF
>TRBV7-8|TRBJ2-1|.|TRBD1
TGTGCCAGCAGCCTGATCTACCCCTGGACAGGGGGTACCTACAATGAGCAGTTCTTC
CASSLIYPWTGGTYNEQFF
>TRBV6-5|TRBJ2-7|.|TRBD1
TGTGCCAGCCTGGGGTCCGGGACAGGGGTATACGAGCAGTACTTC
CASLGSGTGVYEQYF
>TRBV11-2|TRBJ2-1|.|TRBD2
TGTGCCAGCAGCAAGGGACTAGCTGGGAATGAGCAGTTCTTC
CASSKGLAGNEQFF
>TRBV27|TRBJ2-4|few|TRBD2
TGTGCCAGCAGTTCTCCCCGGACTAGCGGACTAGCCAAAAACATTCAGTACTTC
CASSSPRTSGLAKNIQYF
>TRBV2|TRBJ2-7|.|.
TGTGCCAGCATAAGACAGAAAGCGTCTTACGAGCAGTACTTC
CASIRQKASYEQYF
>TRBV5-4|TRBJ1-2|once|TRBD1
TGTGCCAGCAGCTTGGGGGCAAGACAGGGTTCCTCTGGCTACACCTTC
CASSLGARQGSSGYTF
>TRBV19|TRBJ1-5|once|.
TGTGCCAGTAGTATCACGGCGCGGGGGCCCCAGCATTTT
CASSITARGPQHF
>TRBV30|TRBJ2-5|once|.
TGTGCCTGGAGCGGTCAAGAGACCCAGTACTTC
CAWSGQETQYF
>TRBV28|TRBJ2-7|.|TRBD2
TGTGTCGCTAGCGGTTCCTACGAGCAGTACTTC
CVASGSYEQYF
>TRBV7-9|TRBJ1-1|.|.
TGTGCCAGCAGCTTAGATTTGGCAGGGAACACTGAAGCTTTCTTT
CASSLDLAGNTEAFF
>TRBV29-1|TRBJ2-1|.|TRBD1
TGCAGCGCCCGGACAGGGGGGGACAATGAGCAGTTCTTC
CSARTGGDNEQFF
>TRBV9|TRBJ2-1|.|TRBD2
TGTGCCAGCGGGGAGAGCGGGGAATACAATGAGCAGTTCTTC
CASGESGEYNEQFF
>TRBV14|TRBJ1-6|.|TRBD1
TGTGCCAGCAGCCAAGTCTGGACTTCAGGACAGGGCAATAATTCACCCCTCCACTTT
CASSQVWTSGQGNNSPLHF
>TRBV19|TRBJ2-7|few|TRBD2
TGTGCCAGTAGCCCTAGGTCGACTAGCGGCTACGAGCAGTACTTC
CASSPRSTSGYEQYF
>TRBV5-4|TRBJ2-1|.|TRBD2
TGTGCCAGCAGCCCGGGGGGGCTAGCGGGGGCCTACAATGAGCAGTTCTTC
CASSPGGLAGAYNEQFF
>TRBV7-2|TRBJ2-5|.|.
TGTGCCAGCCTTCTAAACCATTGGTACCAAGAGACCCAGTACTTC
CASLLNHWYQETQYF
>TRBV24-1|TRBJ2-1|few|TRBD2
TGTGCCACCAGTGATCCAACTTCGACTAGCAGCTACAATGAGCAGTTCTTC
CATSDPTSTSSYNEQFF
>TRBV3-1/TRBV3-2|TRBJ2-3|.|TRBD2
TGTGCCAGCAGCCGACGGACTAGCTGGGATACGCAGTATTTT
CASSRRTSWDTQYF
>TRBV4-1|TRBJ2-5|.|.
TGCGCCAGCAGCCAAGACGGCGGCTATAAGACCCAGTACTTC
CASSQDGGYKTQYF
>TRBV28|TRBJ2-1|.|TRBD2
TGTGCCAGCAGCCCAGCGGGGCTGATTTACAATGAGCAGTTCTTC
CASSPAGLIYNEQFF
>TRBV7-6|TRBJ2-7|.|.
TGTGCCAGCAGCAATAGTGGAGGTAACGTCTACGAGCAGTACTTC
CASSNSGGNVYEQYF
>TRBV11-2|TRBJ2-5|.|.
TGTGCCAGCAGCTTAGTTAGGAGCCAAGAGACCCAGTACTTC
CASSLVRSQETQYF
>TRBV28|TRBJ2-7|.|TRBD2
TGTGCCAGCGGTACACTAGCGGGAGTCTACGAGCAGTACTTC
CASGTLAGVYEQYF
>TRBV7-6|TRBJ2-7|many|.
TGTGCCAGCAGCTTAGATCGCTACTCCTACGAGCAGTACTTC
CASSLDRYSYEQYF
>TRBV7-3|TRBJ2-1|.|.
TGTGCCAGCAGCTTAAAAGGGACTTCCTACAATGAGCAGTTCTTC
CASSLKGTSYNEQFF
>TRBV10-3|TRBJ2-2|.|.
TGTGCCATCAGTGGGGGACAACCCCACACCGGGGAGCTGTTTTTT
CAISGGQPHTGELFF
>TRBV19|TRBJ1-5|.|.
TGTGCCAGTAGTATAATTGGGGCTAGGGGCAATCAGCCCCAGCATTTT
CASSIIGARGNQPQHF
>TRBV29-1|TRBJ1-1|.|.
TGCAGCGTTGCACGCTCGGAGGCTGAAGCTTTCTTT
CSVARSEAEAFF
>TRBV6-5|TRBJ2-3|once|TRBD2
TGTGCCAGCAGGGGGGGAGGGGCGGATACGCAGTATTTT
CASRGGGADTQYF
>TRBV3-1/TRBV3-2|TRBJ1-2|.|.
TGTGCCAGCAGCCAACGACAGGCCTTACCCGGCTACACCTTC
CASSQRQALPGYTF
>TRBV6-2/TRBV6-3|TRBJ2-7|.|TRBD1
TGTGCCAGCAGTTACAACGTAGGTCCGGGACAGGGGCTCTCCTACGAGCAGTACTTC
CASSYNVGPGQGLSYEQYF
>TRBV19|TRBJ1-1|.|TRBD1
TGTGCCAGTAATAGGGGACAGGATCGGGGGGCTGAAGCTTTCTTT
CASNRGQDRGAEAFF
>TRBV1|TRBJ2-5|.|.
TGCACCAGCAGCCGTGCGGGTATCCAAGAGACCCAGTACTTC
CTSSRAGIQETQYF
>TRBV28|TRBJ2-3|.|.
TGTGCCAGCAGTTTGTACGACAGAAACACAGATACGCAGTATTTT
CASSLYDRNTDTQYF
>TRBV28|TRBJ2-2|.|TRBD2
TGTGCCAGCAGATATAGCGGGGAAACCGGGGAGCTGTTTTTT
CASRYSGETGELFF
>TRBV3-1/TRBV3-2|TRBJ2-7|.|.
TGTGCCAGCAGCCAAGGACTGTTTTCCTACGAGCAGTACTTC
CASSQGLFSYEQYF
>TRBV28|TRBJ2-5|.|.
TGTGCCAGCAGAACGGGACTCTGGGAGACCCAGTACTTC
CASRTGLWETQYF